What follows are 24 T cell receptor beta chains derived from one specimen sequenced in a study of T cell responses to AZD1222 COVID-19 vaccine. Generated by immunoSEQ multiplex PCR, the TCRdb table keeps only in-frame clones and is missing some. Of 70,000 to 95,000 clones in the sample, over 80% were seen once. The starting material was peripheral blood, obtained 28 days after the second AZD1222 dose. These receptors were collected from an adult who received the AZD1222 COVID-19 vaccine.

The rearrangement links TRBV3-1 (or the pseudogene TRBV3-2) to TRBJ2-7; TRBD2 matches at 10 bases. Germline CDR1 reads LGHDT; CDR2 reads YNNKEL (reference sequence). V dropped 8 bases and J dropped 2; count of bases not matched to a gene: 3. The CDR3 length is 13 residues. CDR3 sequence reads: CASELAGTYEQYF. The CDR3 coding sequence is TGTGCCAGCGAACTAGCGGGGACCTACGAGCAGTACTTC.

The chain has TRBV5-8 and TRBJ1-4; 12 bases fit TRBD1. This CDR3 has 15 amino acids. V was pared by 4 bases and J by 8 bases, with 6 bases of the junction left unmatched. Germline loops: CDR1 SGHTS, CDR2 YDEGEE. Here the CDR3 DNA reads TGTGCCAGCAGCCCCGGGACAGGGGGCGTCGAAAAACTGTTTTTT. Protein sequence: CASSPGTGGVEKLFF.

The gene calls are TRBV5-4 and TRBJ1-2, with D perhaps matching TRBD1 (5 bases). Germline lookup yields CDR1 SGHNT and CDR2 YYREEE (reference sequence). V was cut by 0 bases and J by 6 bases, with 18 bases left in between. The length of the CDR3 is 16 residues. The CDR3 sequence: CASSLGSGQGLNGYTF. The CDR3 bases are TGTGCCAGCAGCTTGGGATCAGGGCAGGGACTGAATGGCTACACCTTC.

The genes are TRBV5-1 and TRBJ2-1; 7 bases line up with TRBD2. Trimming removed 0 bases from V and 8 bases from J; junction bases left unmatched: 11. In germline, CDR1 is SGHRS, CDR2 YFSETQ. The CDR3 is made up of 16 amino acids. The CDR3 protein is CASSLGLGGRVDEQFF. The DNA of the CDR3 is TGCGCCAGCAGCTTGGGTCTTGGCGGGAGAGTTGATGAGCAGTTCTTC.

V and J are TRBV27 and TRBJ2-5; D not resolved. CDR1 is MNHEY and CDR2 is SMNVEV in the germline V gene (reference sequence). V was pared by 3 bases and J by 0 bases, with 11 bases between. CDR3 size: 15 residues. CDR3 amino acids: CASSFGPMDQETQYF. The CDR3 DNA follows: TGTGCCAGCAGTTTTGGACCTATGGACCAAGAGACCCAGTACTTC.

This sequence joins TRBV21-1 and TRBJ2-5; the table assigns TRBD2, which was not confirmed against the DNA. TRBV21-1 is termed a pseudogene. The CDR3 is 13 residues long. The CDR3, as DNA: TGTGCCAGCAGCCCCCGACGGGAAGAGACCCAGTACTTC. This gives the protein CASSPRREETQYF.

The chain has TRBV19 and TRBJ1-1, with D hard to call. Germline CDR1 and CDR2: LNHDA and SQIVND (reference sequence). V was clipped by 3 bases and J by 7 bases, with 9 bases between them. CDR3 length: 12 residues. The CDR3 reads CASSIGQIEAFF. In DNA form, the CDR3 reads TGTGCCAGTAGTATCGGCCAGATTGAAGCTTTCTTT.

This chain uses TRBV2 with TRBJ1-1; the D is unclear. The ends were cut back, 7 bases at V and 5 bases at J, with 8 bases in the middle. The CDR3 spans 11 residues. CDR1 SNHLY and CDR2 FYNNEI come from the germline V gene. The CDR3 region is CASTFRTEAFF. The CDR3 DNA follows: TGTGCCAGCACGTTTCGAACTGAAGCTTTCTTT.

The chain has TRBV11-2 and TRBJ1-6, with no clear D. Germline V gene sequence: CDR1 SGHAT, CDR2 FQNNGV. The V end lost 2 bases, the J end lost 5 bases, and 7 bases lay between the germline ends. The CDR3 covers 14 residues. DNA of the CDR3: TGTGCCAGCAGCTTAAGGGAAAATAATTCACCCCTCCACTTT. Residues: CASSLRENNSPLHF.

Here the CDR3 DNA reads TGTGCCAGCAGTTTTGGGCAGGCTGGCTACACCTTC. The encoded protein is CASSFGQAGYTF. The chain recombines TRBV12-3 or TRBV12-4 with TRBJ1-2; D not resolved. V was clipped by 3 bases and J by 7 bases, with 9 bases between them. The CDR3 loop spans 12 amino acids.

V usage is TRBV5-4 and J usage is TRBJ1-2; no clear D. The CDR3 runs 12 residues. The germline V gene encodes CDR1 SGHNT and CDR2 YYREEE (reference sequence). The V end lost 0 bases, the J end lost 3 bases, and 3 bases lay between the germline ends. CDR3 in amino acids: CASSLGDYGYTF. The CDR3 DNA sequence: TGTGCCAGCAGCTTGGGAGACTATGGCTACACCTTC.

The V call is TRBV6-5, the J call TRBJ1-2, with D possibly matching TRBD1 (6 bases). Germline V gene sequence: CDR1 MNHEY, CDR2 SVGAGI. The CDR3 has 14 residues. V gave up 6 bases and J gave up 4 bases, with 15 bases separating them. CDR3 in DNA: TGTGCCAGCAGCCCAAACACAGGGTCCTATGGCTACACCTTC. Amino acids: CASSPNTGSYGYTF.

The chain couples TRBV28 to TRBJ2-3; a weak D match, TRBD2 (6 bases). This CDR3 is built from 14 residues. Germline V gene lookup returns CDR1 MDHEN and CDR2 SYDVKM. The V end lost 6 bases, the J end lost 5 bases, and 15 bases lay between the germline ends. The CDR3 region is CASSLGGEEDTQYF. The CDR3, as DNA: TGTGCCAGCAGCCTCGGGGGAGAGGAAGATACGCAGTATTTT.

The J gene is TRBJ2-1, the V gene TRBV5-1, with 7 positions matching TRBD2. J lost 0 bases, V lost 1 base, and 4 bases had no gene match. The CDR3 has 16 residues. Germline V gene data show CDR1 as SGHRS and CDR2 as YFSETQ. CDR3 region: CASSLTSESSYNEQFF. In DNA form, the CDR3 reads TGCGCCAGCAGCTTGACTAGCGAGAGCTCCTACAATGAGCAGTTCTTC.

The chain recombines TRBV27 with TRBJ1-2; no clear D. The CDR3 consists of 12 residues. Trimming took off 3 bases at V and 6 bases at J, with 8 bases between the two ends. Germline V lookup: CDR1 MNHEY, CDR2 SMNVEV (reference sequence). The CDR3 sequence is CASSFGGDGYTF. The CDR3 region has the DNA TGTGCCAGCAGTTTCGGAGGAGATGGCTACACCTTC.

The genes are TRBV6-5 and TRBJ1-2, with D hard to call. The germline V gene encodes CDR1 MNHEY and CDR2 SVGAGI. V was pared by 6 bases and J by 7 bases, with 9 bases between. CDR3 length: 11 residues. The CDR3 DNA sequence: TGTGCCAGCAGCCCAGGAACTGGCTACACCTTC. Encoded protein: CASSPGTGYTF.

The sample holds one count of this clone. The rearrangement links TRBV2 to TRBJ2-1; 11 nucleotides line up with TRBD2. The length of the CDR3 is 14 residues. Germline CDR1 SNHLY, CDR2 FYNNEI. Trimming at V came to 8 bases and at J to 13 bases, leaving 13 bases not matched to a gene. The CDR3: CASLGVSTSGRQFF. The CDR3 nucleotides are TGTGCCAGCCTGGGCGTTAGTACTAGCGGGAGACAGTTCTTC.

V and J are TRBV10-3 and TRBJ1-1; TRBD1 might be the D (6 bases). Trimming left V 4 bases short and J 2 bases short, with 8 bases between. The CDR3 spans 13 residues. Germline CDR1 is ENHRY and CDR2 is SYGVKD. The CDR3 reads CAISAGANTEAFF. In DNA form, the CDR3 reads TGTGCCATCAGTGCAGGGGCTAACACTGAAGCTTTCTTT.

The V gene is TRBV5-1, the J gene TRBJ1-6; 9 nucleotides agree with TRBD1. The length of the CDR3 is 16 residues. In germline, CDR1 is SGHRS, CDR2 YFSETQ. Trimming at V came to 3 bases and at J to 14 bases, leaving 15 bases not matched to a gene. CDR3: CASSSYRLGQGGTLHF. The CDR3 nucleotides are TGCGCCAGCAGCTCGTACCGCTTGGGACAGGGTGGAACCCTCCACTTT.

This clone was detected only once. The CDR3 DNA sequence: TGTGCCAGCAGGGGACTAGCGGGGACCTACGAGCAGTACTTC. This gives the protein CASRGLAGTYEQYF. J is TRBJ2-7 and V is TRBV6-5; TRBD2 agrees at 13 bases. Trimming cost V 6 bases and J 2 bases; bases outside gene matches: 1. CDR3 length: 14 amino acids. Germline V CDR1 and CDR2: MNHEY, SVGAGI.

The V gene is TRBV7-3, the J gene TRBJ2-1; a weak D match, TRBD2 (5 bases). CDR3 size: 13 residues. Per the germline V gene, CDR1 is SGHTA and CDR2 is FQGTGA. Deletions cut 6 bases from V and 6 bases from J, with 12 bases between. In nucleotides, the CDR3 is TGTGCCAGCAGGTTAGGGAGTAGCAATGAGCAGTTCTTC. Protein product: CASRLGSSNEQFF.

DNA for the CDR3: TGTGCCAGCAGTTACTCTCCCTTTGGAAACACCATATATTTT. Translating gives CASSYSPFGNTIYF. This chain uses TRBV6-5 with TRBJ1-3; D ambiguous. Trimming cost V 0 bases and J 3 bases, with 6 bases left between them. CDR3 length equals 14 residues. Germline CDR1 reads MNHEY; CDR2 reads SVGAGI.

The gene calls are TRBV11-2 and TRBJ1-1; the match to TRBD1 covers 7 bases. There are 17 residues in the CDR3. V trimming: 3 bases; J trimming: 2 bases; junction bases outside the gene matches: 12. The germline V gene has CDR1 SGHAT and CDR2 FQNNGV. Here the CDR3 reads CASSFGWGSGGNTEAFF. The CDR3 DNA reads TGTGCCAGCAGCTTTGGGTGGGGATCAGGGGGTAACACTGAAGCTTTCTTT.

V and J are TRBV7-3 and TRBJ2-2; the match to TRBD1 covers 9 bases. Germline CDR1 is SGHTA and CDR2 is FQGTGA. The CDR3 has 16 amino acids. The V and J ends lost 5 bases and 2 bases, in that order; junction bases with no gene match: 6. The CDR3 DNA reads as TGTGCCAGCAGCCCGAACAGGGGGCATAACACCGGGGAGCTGTTTTTT. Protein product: CASSPNRGHNTGELFF.